These 18 T cell receptor beta chains originate from one sample sequenced in a study of T cells in Graves' hyperthyroidism and ophthalmopathy. The CDR3 regions of TCR beta were amplified from RNA transcripts. TCR CDR3 underwent first-round RT-PCR with the HTBI primer set. TCRdb reanalysed the multiplex PCR reads using MiXCR and keeps one entry per CDR3 protein. The sample has hundreds of thousands of distinct CDR3 sequences; 35% are singletons. The specimen was blood. These receptors all come from a woman in her forties with Graves' hyperthyroidism.

This clonotype was seen repeatedly, ten times or more. This chain joins TRBV11-2 and TRBJ1-5, with a tentative D call TRBD1 (5 bases). The CDR3 totals 13 residues. Germline-derived CDR1 and CDR2 are SGHAT and FQNNGV. The ends were cut back, 5 bases at V and 6 bases at J, with 11 bases in the middle. The chain's CDR3 is CASSQGRGQPQHF. The DNA for the CDR3 is TGTGCCAGCAGCCAGGGACGAGGTCAGCCCCAGCATTTT.

This clonotype has just a few counts. The chain links TRBV7-2 to TRBJ1-1, with 7 bases that match TRBD1. This CDR3 contains 16 residues. From germline, CDR1 is SGHTA and CDR2 FQGNSA. J was trimmed by 4 bases and V by 4 bases; bases with no gene match: 12. The CDR3 loop is CASSSALQGSTTEAFF. Here the CDR3 DNA reads TGTGCCAGCAGCTCCGCCCTACAGGGGTCCACCACTGAAGCTTTCTTT.

J is TRBJ1-1 and V is TRBV29-1; D gene unclear. The CDR3 has 11 amino acids. Germline CDR1 is SQVTM and CDR2 is ANQGSEA. V gave up 8 bases and J gave up 0 bases, with 7 bases separating them. In DNA, the CDR3 is TGCAGCCAAGTTTTGAACACTGAAGCTTTCTTT. Its translation is CSQVLNTEAFF. The full variable domain, rest sourced from reference TRBV29-1 and TRBJ1-1, is SAVISQKPSRDICQRGTSLTIQCQVDSQVTMMFWYRQQPGQSLTLIATANQGSEATYESGFVIDKFPISRPNLTFSTLTVSNMSPEDSSIYLCSQVLNTEAFFGQGTRLTVV.

The chain employs TRBV19 and TRBJ2-7; 10 bases are a match to TRBD1. The V and J ends lost 5 bases and 6 bases, in that order; junction bases with no gene match: 4. Germline CDR1 is LNHDA and CDR2 is SQIVND (reference sequence). There are 13 residues in the CDR3. DNA of the CDR3: TGTGCCAGTAGTGGGACAGGGGTCCTCGAGCAGTACTTC. It yields the protein CASSGTGVLEQYF.

The genes are TRBV5-5 and TRBJ1-2; possible D gene TRBD1, 6 bases. CDR3 length: 16 residues. Germline V gene lookup returns CDR1 SGHKS and CDR2 YYEKEE (reference sequence). V was pared by 4 bases and J by 1 base, with 17 bases between. DNA of the CDR3: TGTGCCAGCAGCACGGACAGTTTCTACCTTAACTATGGCTACACCTTC. Protein sequence: CASSTDSFYLNYGYTF. Looking up the rest from reference TRBV5-5 and TRBJ1-2 gives the full variable domain: DAGVTQSPTHLIKTRGQQVTLRCSPISGHKSVSWYQQVLGQGPQFIFQYYEKEERGRGNFPDRFSARQFPNYSSELNVNALLLGDSALYLCASSTDSFYLNYGYTFGSGTRLTVV.

This clonotype has a count of ten or more. The chain couples TRBV19 to TRBJ1-5; D is uncertain. There are 14 residues in the CDR3. Trimming pared 10 bases from V and 0 bases from J, leaving 13 bases between. Germline loops: CDR1 LNHDA, CDR2 SQIVND (reference sequence). The CDR3 loop reads CAISLLASNQPQHF. CDR3 nucleotide sequence: TGTGCCATTTCCCTGTTGGCTAGCAATCAGCCCCAGCATTTT.

The chain is built from TRBV29-1 and TRBJ2-5, with D unclear. Germline V lookup: CDR1 SQVTM, CDR2 ANQGSEA. Trimming removed 0 bases from V and 4 bases from J, with 9 bases in between. The CDR3 loop spans 13 amino acids. CDR3 sequence: CSVEEGSGETQYF. For the CDR3, the DNA is TGCAGCGTTGAAGAGGGCTCGGGAGAGACCCAGTACTTC.

This clonotype was counted at least ten times. The V gene is TRBV29-1, the J gene TRBJ1-2, with no clear D. The CDR3 covers 11 residues. Trimming removed 4 bases at V and 6 bases at J, with 9 bases between. Germline V gene data show CDR1 as SQVTM and CDR2 as ANQGSEA. This CDR3 is CSVGAVDGYTF. CDR3 in DNA: TGCAGCGTTGGGGCAGTGGATGGCTACACCTTC.

The V gene is TRBV7-6, the J gene TRBJ2-7; 9 nucleotides agree with TRBD2. The CDR3 is 15 residues long. V trimming: 6 bases; J trimming: 7 bases; junction bases outside the gene matches: 13. CDR1 is SGHVS and CDR2 is FNYEAQ in the germline V gene. CDR3 sequence reads: CASSLTGTSLNEQYF. In nucleotides, the CDR3 is TGTGCCAGCAGTCTCACCGGGACTAGCCTCAATGAGCAGTACTTC.

About this clonotype itself: A much larger clone differs by one base, so this may be a read error. The J gene is TRBJ1-6, the V gene TRBV7-6, with TRBD1 as a possible D gene (5 bases). CDR1 is SGHVS and CDR2 is FNYEAQ in the germline V gene. Trimming took off 5 bases at V and 11 bases at J, with 28 bases between the two ends. The CDR3 spans 18 residues. The DNA of the CDR3 is TGTGCCAGCAGCCAATATTTGGGGGAAGACGGCTACGGTCCACCCCTCCACTTT. This codes for CASSQYLGEDGYGPPLHF.

The DNA of the CDR3 is TGTGCCAGCAGCAGAAGCGGGGGGGCGAAAGAGACCCAGTACTTC. Translation: CASSRSGGAKETQYF. The rearrangement uses TRBV7-2 and TRBJ2-5, with TRBD2 matching 10 bases. The CDR3 is made up of 15 amino acids. CDR1 is SGHTA, CDR2 FQGNSA, per germline. V shed 5 bases, J shed 3 bases, and the junction held 6 bases outside the gene matches.

This clonotype showed up just a few times. The chain carries TRBV6-5 and TRBJ2-7, with D hard to call. The CDR3 is 13 amino acids. Germline V CDR1 and CDR2: MNHEY, SVGAGI. The V and J ends lost 4 bases and 6 bases respectively, with 13 bases between them. This CDR3 is CASSLTRSSEQYF. CDR3 DNA sequence: TGTGCCAGCAGTTTGACCCGGTCGAGCGAGCAGTACTTC.

This clonotype has only a few counts. The chain couples TRBV6-2 or TRBV6-3 to TRBJ1-1, with 7 bases lining up with TRBD1. Germline V gives CDR1 MNHEY, CDR2 SVGEGT. The CDR3 totals 15 residues. V was pared by 6 bases and J by 1 base, with 8 bases of the junction left unmatched. This CDR3 is CASSPWGQQNTEAFF. The CDR3 DNA reads TGTGCCAGCAGCCCGTGGGGACAGCAGAACACTGAAGCTTTCTTT.

This clonotype has just a few counts. One junction end disagrees with the germline gene, perhaps due to a read error. The rearrangement uses TRBV7-9 and TRBJ1-6; 8 positions match TRBD1. The CDR3 has 16 residues. Per germline, CDR1 SEHNR and CDR2 FQNEAQ (reference sequence). This CDR3 is CASTGGNLLYNSPLHF. Here the CDR3 DNA reads TGTGCAAGCACAGGGGGAAACCTTTTGTATAATTCACCCCTCCACTTT.

This clonotype occurred a few times. The rearrangement links TRBV3-1 to TRBJ2-5; 7 nucleotides match TRBD1. This CDR3 is 15 amino acids long. Germline-derived CDR1 and CDR2 are LGHDT and YNNKEL (reference sequence). The J segment lost 7 bases and the V segment lost 3 bases, leaving 11 bases of the junction unmatched. DNA of the CDR3: TGTGCCAGCAGCCAGGCGACAGCTAACAGGGGGACCCAGTACTTC. It translates to CASSQATANRGTQYF.

This clonotype appeared a single time. V usage is TRBV20-1 and J usage is TRBJ1-3; unclear D gene. CDR1 and CDR2 from the germline V gene are DFQATT and SNEGSKA (reference sequence). This CDR3 has 14 residues. V gave up 4 bases and J gave up 7 bases, with 17 bases separating them. This chain's CDR3 is CSAKFTRPRNTIYF. The CDR3 DNA sequence: TGCAGTGCTAAGTTTACAAGGCCTAGGAACACCATATATTTT.

Only a few counts were recorded for this clonotype. As DNA, the CDR3 is TGTGCCAGCACCGGACAGGACAGGGAAGGCGGGACCCAGTACTTC. Translated, it gives CASTGQDREGGTQYF. The rearrangement links TRBV27 to TRBJ2-5, with 8 positions matching TRBD1. This CDR3 region has 15 residues. The V gene end was trimmed by 7 bases and the J gene end by 7 bases; junction bases not matched to a gene: 14. Germline-derived CDR1 and CDR2 are MNHEY and SMNVEV (reference sequence).

This clonotype was counted a few times. The chain uses TRBV7-9 and TRBJ1-4, with unresolved D. CDR1 is SEHNR and CDR2 is FQNEAQ in the germline V gene (reference sequence). V lost 5 bases to trimming and J lost 5 bases, with 21 bases between them. CDR3 length equals 17 residues. The CDR3 region has the DNA TGTGCCAGCAGCCCTCTCACCTTTTCGGGAGGGAATGAAAAACTGTTTTTT. Protein: CASSPLTFSGGNEKLFF.